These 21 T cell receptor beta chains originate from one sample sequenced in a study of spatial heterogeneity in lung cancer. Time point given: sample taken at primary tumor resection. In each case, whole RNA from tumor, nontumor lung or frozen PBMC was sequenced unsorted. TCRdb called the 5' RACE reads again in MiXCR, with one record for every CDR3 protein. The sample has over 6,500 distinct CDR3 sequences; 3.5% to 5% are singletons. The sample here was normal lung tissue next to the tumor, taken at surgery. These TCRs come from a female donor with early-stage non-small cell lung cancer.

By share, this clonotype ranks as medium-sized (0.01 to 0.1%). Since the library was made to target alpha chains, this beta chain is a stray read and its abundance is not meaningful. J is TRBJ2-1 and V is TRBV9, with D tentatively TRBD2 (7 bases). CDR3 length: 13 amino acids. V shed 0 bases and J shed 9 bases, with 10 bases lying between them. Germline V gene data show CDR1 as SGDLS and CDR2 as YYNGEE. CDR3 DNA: TGTGCCAGCAGCGTAGCGGGGGGCGGTGAGCAGTTCTTC. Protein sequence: CASSVAGGGEQFF.

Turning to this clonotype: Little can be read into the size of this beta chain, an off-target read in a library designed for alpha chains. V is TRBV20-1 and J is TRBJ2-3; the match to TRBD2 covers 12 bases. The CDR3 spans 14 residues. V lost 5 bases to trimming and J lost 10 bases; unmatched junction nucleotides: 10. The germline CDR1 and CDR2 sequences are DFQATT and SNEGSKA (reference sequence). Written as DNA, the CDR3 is TGCAGTGCTCCTGGACTAGCGGGGACGGTGTCGCAGTATTTT. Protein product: CSAPGLAGTVSQYF.

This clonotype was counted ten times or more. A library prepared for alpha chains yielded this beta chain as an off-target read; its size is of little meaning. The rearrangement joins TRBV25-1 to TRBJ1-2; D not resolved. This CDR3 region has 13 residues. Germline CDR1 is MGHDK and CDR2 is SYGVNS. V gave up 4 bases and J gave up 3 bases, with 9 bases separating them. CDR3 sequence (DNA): TGTGCCAGCAGTGTCCGGCGGGACTATGGCTACACCTTC. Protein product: CASSVRRDYGYTF.

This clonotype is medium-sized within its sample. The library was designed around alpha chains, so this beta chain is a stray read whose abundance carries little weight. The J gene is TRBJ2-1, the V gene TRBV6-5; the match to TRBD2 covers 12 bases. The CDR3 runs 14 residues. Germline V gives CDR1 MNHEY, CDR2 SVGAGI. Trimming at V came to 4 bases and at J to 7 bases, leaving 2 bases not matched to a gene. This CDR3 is CASSSSGGGNEQFF. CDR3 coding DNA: TGTGCCAGCAGTTCTAGCGGGGGGGGGAATGAGCAGTTCTTC.

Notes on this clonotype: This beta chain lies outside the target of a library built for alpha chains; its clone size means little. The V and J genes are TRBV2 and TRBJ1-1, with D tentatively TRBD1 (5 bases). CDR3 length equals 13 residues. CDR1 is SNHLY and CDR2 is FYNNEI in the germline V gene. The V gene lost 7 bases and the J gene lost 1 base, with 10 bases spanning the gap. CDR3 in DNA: TGTGCCAGCATATACAGGCCGAACACTGAAGCTTTCTTT. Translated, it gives CASIYRPNTEAFF.

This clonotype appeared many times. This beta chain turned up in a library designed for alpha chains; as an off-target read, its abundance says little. The CDR3 loop reads CASRQSAGELFF. The CDR3 DNA follows: TGCGCCAGCAGGCAATCAGCGGGGGAGCTGTTTTTT. The gene calls are TRBV10-2 and TRBJ2-2; D call uncertain. Trimming shortened V by 6 bases and J by 8 bases, and 10 bases separated the two germline ends. The CDR3 is 12 amino acids. Germline V gene data show CDR1 as WSHSY and CDR2 as SAAADI.

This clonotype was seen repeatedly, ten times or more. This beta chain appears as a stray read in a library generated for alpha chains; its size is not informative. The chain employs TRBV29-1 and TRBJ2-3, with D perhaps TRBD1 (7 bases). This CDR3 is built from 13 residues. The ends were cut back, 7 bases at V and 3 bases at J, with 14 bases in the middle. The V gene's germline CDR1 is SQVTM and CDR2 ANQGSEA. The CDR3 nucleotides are TGCAGCGCCGGGCGGGACAGTACAGATACGCAGTATTTT. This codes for CSAGRDSTDTQYF.

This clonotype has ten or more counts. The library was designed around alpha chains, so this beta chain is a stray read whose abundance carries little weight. The CDR3 nucleotides are TGTGCCAGCAGCTTCGGGGTCGGTAATTCACCCCTCCACTTT. Translated, it gives CASSFGVGNSPLHF. The chain carries TRBV7-2 and TRBJ1-6, with D unclear. The CDR3 has 14 amino acids. CDR1 SGHTA and CDR2 FQGNSA come from the germline V gene. The ends were cut back, 3 bases at V and 6 bases at J, with 9 bases in the middle.

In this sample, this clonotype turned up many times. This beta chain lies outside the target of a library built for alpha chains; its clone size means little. CDR3 DNA: TGTGCCAGCAGTGTCCTGACAGGGGCCGGGGAGCTGTTTTTT. Protein sequence: CASSVLTGAGELFF. V gene TRBV6-5 combines with J gene TRBJ2-2; TRBD1 matches 8 bases. The CDR3 length is 14 residues. Germline-derived CDR1 and CDR2 are MNHEY and SVGAGI. V dropped 5 bases and J dropped 6; count of bases not matched to a gene: 5.

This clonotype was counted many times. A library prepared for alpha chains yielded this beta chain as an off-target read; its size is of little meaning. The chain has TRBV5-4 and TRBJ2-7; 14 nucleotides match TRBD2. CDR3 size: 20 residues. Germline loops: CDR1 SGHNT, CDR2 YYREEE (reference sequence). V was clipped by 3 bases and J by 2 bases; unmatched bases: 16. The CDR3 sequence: CASSSGQGTTSGGAAYEQYF. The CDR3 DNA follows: TGTGCCAGCAGCTCAGGACAGGGAACGACTAGCGGGGGGGCAGCCTACGAGCAGTACTTC.

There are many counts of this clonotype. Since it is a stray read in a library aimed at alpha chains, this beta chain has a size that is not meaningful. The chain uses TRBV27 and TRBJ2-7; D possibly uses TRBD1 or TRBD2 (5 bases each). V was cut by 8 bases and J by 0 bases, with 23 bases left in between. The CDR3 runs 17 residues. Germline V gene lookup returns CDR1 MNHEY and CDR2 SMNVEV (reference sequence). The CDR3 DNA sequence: TGTGCCAGCCGATCGGGGATAACATTTAGGGGCTCCTACGAGCAGTACTTC. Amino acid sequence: CASRSGITFRGSYEQYF.

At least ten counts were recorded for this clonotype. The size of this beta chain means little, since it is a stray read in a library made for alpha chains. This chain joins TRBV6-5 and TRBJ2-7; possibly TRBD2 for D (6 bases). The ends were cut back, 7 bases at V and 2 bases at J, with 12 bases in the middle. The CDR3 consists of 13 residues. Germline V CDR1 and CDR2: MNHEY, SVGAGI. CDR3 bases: TGTGCCAGCACCGCGGGGACGGCCTACGAGCAGTACTTC. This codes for CASTAGTAYEQYF.

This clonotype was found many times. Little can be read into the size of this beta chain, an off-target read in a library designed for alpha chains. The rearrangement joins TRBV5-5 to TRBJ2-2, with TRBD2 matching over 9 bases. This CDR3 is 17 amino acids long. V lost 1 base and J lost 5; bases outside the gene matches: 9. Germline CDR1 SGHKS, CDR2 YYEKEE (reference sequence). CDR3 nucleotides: TGTGCCAGCAGCTTGTTAGCGGGGGCCCCAAGGACCGGGGAGCTGTTTTTT. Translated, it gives CASSLLAGAPRTGELFF.

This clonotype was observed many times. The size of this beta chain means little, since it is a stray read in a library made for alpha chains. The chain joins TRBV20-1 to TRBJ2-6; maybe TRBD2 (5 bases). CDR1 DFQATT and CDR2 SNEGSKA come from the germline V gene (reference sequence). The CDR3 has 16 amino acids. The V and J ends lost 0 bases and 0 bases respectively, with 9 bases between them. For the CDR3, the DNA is TGCAGTGCTAGAGATAACGGAGGCTCTGGGGCCAACGTCCTGACTTTC. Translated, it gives CSARDNGGSGANVLTF.

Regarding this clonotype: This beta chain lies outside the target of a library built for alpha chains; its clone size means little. CDR3 in amino acids: CASRLSGDTDTQYF. In nucleotides, the CDR3 is TGTGCCAGCAGACTTAGCGGGGACACAGATACGCAGTATTTT. The chain combines TRBV7-2 with TRBJ2-3, with 8 bases matching TRBD2. The CDR3 contains 14 residues. The trim removed 6 bases at V and 2 bases at J, leaving 4 bases unmatched. CDR1 is SGHTA and CDR2 is FQGNSA in the germline V gene.

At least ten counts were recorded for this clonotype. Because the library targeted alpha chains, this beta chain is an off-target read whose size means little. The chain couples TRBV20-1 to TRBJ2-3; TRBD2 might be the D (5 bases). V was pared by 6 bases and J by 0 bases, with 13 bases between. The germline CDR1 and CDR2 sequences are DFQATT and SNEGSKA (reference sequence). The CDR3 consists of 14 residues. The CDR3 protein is CSASGAGSTDTQYF. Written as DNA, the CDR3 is TGCAGTGCCAGCGGAGCAGGCAGCACAGATACGCAGTATTTT.

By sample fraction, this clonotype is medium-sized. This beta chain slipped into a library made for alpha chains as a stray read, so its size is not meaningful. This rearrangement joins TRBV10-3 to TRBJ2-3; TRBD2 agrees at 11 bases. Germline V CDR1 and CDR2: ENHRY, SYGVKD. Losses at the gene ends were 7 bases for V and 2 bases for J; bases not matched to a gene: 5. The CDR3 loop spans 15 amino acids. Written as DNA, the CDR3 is TGTGCCATCACTAGCGGGGGGCCCCACACAGATACGCAGTATTTT. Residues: CAITSGGPHTDTQYF.

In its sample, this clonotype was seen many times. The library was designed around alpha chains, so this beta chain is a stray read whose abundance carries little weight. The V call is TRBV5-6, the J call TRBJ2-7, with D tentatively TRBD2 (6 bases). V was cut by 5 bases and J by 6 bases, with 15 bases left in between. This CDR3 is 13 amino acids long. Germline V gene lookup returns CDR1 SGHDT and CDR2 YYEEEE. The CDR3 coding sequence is TGTGCCAGCAGTCCCGGAGGGGCCCGCGAGCAGTACTTC. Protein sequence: CASSPGGAREQYF.

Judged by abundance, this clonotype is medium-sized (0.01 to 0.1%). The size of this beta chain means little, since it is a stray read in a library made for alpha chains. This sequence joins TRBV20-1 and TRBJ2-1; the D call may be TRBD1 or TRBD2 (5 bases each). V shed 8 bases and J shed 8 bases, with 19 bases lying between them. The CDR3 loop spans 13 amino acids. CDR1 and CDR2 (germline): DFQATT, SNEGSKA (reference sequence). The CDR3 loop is CSSDLGPRHEQFF. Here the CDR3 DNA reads TGCAGTTCAGATTTGGGACCCCGCCATGAGCAGTTCTTC.

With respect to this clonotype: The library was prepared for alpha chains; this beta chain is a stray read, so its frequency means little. The CDR3 here is CASSLGDFDTQYF. In nucleotides, the CDR3 is TGCGCCAGCAGCTTGGGAGATTTTGATACGCAGTATTTT. The chain carries TRBV5-1 and TRBJ2-3; D remains ambiguous. V was trimmed by 0 bases and J by 6 bases, leaving 8 bases between them. The CDR3 sequence is 13 residues long. Per germline, CDR1 SGHRS and CDR2 YFSETQ.

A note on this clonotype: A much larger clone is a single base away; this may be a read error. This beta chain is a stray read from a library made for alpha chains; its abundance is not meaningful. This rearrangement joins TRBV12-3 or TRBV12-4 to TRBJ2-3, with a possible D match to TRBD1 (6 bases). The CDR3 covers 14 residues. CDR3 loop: CASSRSGQTETQYF. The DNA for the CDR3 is TGTGCCAGCAGTCGCTCCGGACAGACAGAAACGCAGTATTTT.